This T cell receptor beta chain was recorded in a study of cytomegalovirus exposure and HLA in healthy donors (dated by TCRdb to the late 2010s). For the wider study: An earlier analysis of approximately 640 of the donors reported about 290 Gb of sequence data and 117 million unique TCR beta sequences from about 200 million T cells. An early release covering roughly 600 HLA-typed donors comprised around 300 gigabases of sequencing data and around 80 million unique TCR sequences. The genetic ancestry cluster associated with self-reported Caucasian donors included approximately 85% of the roughly 360 genotyped donors. Roughly 5 DR-DQ haplotypes were handled as single units for association and clustering, since linkage in the cohort was strong. The number of typed donors differed by locus: 629-630 for A, B, C, DRB1 and DQB1; approximately 540 for DQA1; some 590 for DPA1; and roughly 450 for DPB1. In the later analysis, no new phenotypic data were used to find candidate immune exposures; instead, reliance was placed on TCR beta sequences and their occurrence across donors. The study combined high-throughput TCR immunosequencing, statistical association of individual TCRs with disease status, and machine learning to predict cytomegalovirus infection status. An earlier analysis of 500 to 650 of the donors applied high-throughput TCR beta sequencing to assess whether each TCR beta V gene segment acted as functional or pseudogenic. In a later genetic analysis, genome-wide SNP genotypes for 398 of the 666 donors were used, and that subset was treated as a discovery cohort. Donor age, sex, ethnicity and CMV serostatus were compiled together with the repertoire data. The study aimed to test whether cataloging public T cell receptors could reveal signatures of past pathogen exposure. Class I and class II HLA loci were covered by the typing at four-digit resolution. Every repertoire in the discovery cohort had been generated on one and the same sequencing platform. In addition to the first cohort of 666 subjects, a separate validation cohort of approximately 130 different subjects was used. A later analysis re-analyzed previously published TCR beta repertoires from about 600 donors and added high-resolution HLA genotyping to study TCR occurrence patterns. Among 398 genotyped donors of the cohort, an average of around 240,000 unique TCR beta nucleotide sequences were sequenced per donor, around a sixth of them non-productive. The study profiled the T cell repertoires of 500 to 800 subjects by immunosequencing and related them to cytomegalovirus serostatus. The paper as a whole reports these results and caveats: Because HLA typing was missing for some donors at each locus, association tests included only the typed subset. A later analysis found that most CMV-associated TCR beta chains appeared HLA-restricted, with HLA associations seemingly driven largely by CMV exposure. In a later analysis, several top co-occurrence clusters were reported to appear linked to parvovirus B19, influenza, CMV and Epstein-Barr virus. It was suggested by the authors that the approach could potentially be generalized to other disease states and immunological phenotypes. A later analysis associated 16,951 TCR beta sequences with specific HLA alleles at a false discovery rate of 0.05. When HLA alleles, especially DR and DQ, strongly co-occurred, TCR associations were difficult to assign to individual alleles. Presence/absence analyses assumed roughly uniform sequencing depth across donors, an assumption that may not hold. In vitro tests confirmed that three of the cytomegalovirus-associated TCR beta chains recognize cytomegalovirus antigens. A later genetic analysis associated a missense DCLRE1C variant with V-gene and J-gene trimming of TCR beta chains, and an independent cohort replicated the association. In an earlier analysis of 587 of the donors, most TCR beta V segments appeared in productive rearrangements about 87% or about 30% of the time, broadly matching IMGT annotations. Across donors, most TCR sequences were observed very rarely, whereas some public TCRs were present in many individuals. Correlated functional status among segregating V segments might be attributable to linkage disequilibrium, but an unknown experimental factor could not be ruled out. The sequencing pipeline was judged likely to have produced a cluster of highly shared sequence variants as a technical artifact. A further reported finding was that TCR beta sequences accurately predicted the HLA-A and HLA-B alleles for most subjects in the first cohort. According to a later analysis, TCR association rates differed among HLA loci, with DRB1 alleles showing the most associated TCRs and HLA-C alleles showing the fewest. Because the 87-base-pair reads could not distinguish some IMGT-functional V segments, including TRBV6-2 and TRBV6-3, those segments were excluded. The study gave a list of some 150 TCR beta chains associated with cytomegalovirus. Compared with the roughly 600-donor mean, donors in an Asian-associated ancestry cluster had fewer N-insertions in productive TCRs, according to a later genetic analysis. The cohort was sequenced for TCR beta chains only, and without alpha or paired-chain data the features that could be detected were limited. In both the original and validation cohorts, the classifier was reported to diagnose cytomegalovirus status with high specificity and sensitivity. Approximately 18 rarely observed V segments, including chromosome 9 orphons, were excluded from the earlier analysis of 550 to 700 of the donors because counts were too low. A later analysis found that HLA-associated TCR beta chains were more clonally expanded and had lower generation probabilities than equally common non-associated chains. Immune exposure information for the cohort was limited to CMV serostatus.

The cohort consisted of 650 to 850 healthy bone marrow donors. At the time of sampling, all cohort members were nominally healthy, though unrecorded immune exposures were likely present. The donor was CMV seronegative and was included in the group of 352 seronegative cohort members. Every donor gave a peripheral blood sample, and the peripheral blood mononuclear cells from that sample were used for TCR beta sequencing. The Qiagen DNeasy Blood Extraction Kit was used to extract genomic DNA from the blood cell samples. The library was prepared using the immunoSEQ multiplex PCR assay. For the multiplex PCR, a mixture combining 60 forward primers for TCR Vbeta segments and 13 reverse primers for TCR Jbeta segments was used. A multiplex PCR assay on genomic DNA amplified the CDR3 region of rearranged TCR beta genes. The Illumina HiSeq System was used to sequence the amplified TCR beta libraries as 87-base-pair reads. The original methods were these. A later analysis tallied some 79 million unique TCR beta chains across the 700 or so repertoires, and some 10 million of those chains were shared by two or more donors. Raw reads were error-corrected and collapsed into unique sequences by a nearest-neighbor algorithm in which closely related sequences were merged to remove PCR and sequencing errors. Alignment of CDR3 sequences to IMGT reference sequences was used to assign V, D and J gene segments. For a sequence to be retained, at least a six-nucleotide match to both a V gene segment and a J gene segment was required. A rearrangement counted as productive if the CDR3 had no stop codons and remained in frame with V and J, and every other rearrangement counted as non-productive. CDR3 was defined according to IMGT convention as the region running from the second conserved V-encoded cysteine to the conserved J-encoded phenylalanine. The earlier analysis of a few hundred of the donors excluded any sequence lacking an unambiguous match to a single V gene segment. An earlier analysis of 587 of the donors classified V segments as functional when productive rearrangements were above 56.7% and as segregating when the standard deviation between donors was above 5%. A statistical classification framework was built to diagnose cytomegalovirus status from the catalog of TCR beta chain sequences. A later analysis assigned V and J genes by comparing TCR nucleotide sequences with IMGT/GENE-DB human TR gene sequences. A later analysis assigned CDR3 sequences and most-parsimonious VDJ recombination scenarios with the TCRdist pipeline. In a later analysis, each TCR beta chain was defined by its CDR3 amino acid sequence together with its V-gene family, and reads lacking a unique V-gene family were excluded. In a later analysis, 450 to 600 highly shared, low-generation-probability nucleotide sequences were removed to address suspected cross-contamination and a sequencing artifact. In a later analysis, a clonal expansion index for each public chain was calculated from normalized within-repertoire ranks of inferred template counts. A later analysis computed generation probabilities with a VDJ recombination model fitted to out-of-frame rearrangements, and checked the results against IGoR. In a later analysis, hypergeometric tests were used to score TCR-TCR, TCR-HLA and TCR-CMV co-occurrence, with a repertoire-size bias correction applied to TCR pairs. False discovery rates were estimated in a later analysis by permuting HLA or CMV assignments 20 times. In a later analysis, co-occurring TCRs were grouped with DBSCAN, and TCRdist sequence similarity was added when clustering was performed within HLA-allele-positive subsets. Repertoires with fewer than 30,000 or more than 120,000 public chains, plus five repertoires with anomalous nucleotide sharing, were excluded from co-occurrence clustering. The immuneACCESS repertoire file appears here via TCRdb, limited to in-frame rearrangements. These files lack a portion of the clones; in checked studies, under half of the deficit traces to unresolved V genes, and the cause of the others is not known. For V, J and clone size, that table is used; D and trimming come from the DNA. Present in this sample are some 160,000 clones, 86% of which were seen just once. The ten most abundant clones make up just under 2% of the sample.

The germline V gene (reference sequence) supplies CDR1 SSHAT and CDR2 FNYEAQ. From the cysteine through the phenylalanine, the CDR3 covers 18 amino acids. Of the read, only the CDR3 DNA is kept; its 54 bases are in frame from base 1. Concerning this clone: Its antigen has not been determined. A junction boundary mismatches the germline segment, possibly from a read error.

The receptor chain draws on TRBV7-7 and TRBJ2-6, with 7 bases matching TRBD2. This receptor was identified in a woman younger than 30 in good health and CMV-seronegative. Source material: PBMCs. The nucleotide sequence is given as TGTGCTAGCAGCCCCATAGGGAGCGGGACTTTTGGGGCCAACGTCCTGACTTTC. It codes for CASSPIGSGTFGANVLTF.